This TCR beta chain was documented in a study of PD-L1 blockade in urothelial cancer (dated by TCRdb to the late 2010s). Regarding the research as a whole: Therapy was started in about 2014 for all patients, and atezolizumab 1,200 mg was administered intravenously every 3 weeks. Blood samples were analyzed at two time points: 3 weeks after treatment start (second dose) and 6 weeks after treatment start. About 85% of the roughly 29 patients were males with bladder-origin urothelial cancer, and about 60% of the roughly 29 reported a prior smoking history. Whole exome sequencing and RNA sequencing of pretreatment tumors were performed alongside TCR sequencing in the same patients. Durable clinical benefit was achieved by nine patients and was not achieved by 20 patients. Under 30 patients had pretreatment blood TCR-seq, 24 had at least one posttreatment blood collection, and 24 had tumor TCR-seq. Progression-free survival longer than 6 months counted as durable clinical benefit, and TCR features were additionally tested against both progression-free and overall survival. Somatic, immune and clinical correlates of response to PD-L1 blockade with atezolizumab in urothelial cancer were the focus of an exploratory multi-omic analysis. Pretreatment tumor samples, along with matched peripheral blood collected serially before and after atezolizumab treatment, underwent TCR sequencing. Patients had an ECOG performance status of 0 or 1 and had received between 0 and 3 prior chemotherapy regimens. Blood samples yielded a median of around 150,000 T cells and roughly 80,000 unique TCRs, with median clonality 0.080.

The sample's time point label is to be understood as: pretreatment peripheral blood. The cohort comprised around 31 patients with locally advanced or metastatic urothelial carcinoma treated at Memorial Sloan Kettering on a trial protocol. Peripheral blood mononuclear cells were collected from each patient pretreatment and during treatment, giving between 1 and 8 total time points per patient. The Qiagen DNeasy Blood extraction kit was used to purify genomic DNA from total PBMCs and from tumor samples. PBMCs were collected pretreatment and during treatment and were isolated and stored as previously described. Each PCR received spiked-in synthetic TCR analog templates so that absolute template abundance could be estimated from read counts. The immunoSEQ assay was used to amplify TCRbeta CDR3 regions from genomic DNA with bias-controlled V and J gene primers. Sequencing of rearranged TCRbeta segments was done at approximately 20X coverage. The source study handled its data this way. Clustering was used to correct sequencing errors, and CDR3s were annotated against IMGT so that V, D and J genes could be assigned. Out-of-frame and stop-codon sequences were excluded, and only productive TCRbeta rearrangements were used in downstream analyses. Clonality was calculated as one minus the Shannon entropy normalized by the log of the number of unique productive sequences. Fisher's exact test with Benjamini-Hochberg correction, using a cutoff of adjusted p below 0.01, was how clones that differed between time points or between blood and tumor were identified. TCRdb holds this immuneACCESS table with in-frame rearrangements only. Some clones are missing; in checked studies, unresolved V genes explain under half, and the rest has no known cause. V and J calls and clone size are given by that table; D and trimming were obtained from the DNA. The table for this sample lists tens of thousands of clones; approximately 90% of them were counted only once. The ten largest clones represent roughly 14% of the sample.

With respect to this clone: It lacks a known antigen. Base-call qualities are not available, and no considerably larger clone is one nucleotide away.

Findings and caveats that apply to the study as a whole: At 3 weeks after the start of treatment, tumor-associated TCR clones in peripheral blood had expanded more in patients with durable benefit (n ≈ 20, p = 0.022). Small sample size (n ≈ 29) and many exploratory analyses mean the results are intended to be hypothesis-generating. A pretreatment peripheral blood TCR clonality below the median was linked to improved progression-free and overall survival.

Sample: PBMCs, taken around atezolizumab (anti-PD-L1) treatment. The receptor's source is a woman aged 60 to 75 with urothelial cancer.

This receptor has the CDR3 CASSFLSGGARETQYF. The sequenced DNA: TGTGCCAGCAGCTTCTTGAGCGGGGGGGCCCGGGAGACCCAGTACTTC. The chain links TRBV11-2 with TRBJ2-5, and TRBD2 matches 10 of the central bases. Germline trimming amounts to 3 bases on V and 5 bases on J, with 9 as the count of junction bases outside the gene matches. CDR1 and CDR2 are read off the germline V gene as SGHAT and FQNNGV. From the cysteine through the phenylalanine, the CDR3 covers 16 amino acids. Only the CDR3 part of the read is kept: 48 bases, read in frame from the first base.